Below are 8 T cell receptor beta chains sequenced from a single sample in a study of T cell responses to AZD1222 COVID-19 vaccine. The method was immunoSEQ multiplex PCR; TCRdb's version includes in-frame clones alone and lacks a portion of them. The profile covers about 140,000 clones, with about nine tenths appearing a single time and around 3.6% taken by the ten largest. The sample in question was peripheral blood, obtained on day 0 of AZD1222 vaccination. Every receptor here comes from an adult in good health.

Only one count was recorded for this clone. This chain links TRBV13 with TRBJ2-7; D ambiguous. Germline CDR1 reads PRHDT; CDR2 reads FYEKMQ (reference sequence). Trimming stripped 5 bases from V and 2 bases from J, with 13 bases between. The CDR3 consists of 14 residues. The CDR3 region has the DNA TGTGCCAGCAGCCGTGAGTCCCCCGCCTACGAGCAGTACTTC. This translates into CASSRESPAYEQYF.

This clone was seen many times. The V gene is TRBV3-1 (or the pseudogene TRBV3-2), the J gene TRBJ1-6; TRBD1 aligns across 9 bases. V trimming: 2 bases; J trimming: 6 bases; junction bases outside the gene matches: 2. This CDR3 spans 15 amino acids. Germline CDR1 LGHDT, CDR2 YNNKEL (reference sequence). The CDR3 protein is CASSQPGQGNSPLHF. DNA for the CDR3: TGTGCCAGCAGCCAACCGGGACAGGGTAATTCACCCCTCCACTTT.

This clone was seen once. The genes are TRBV27 and TRBJ1-2; D may be TRBD1 (5 bases). Germline V gene sequence: CDR1 MNHEY, CDR2 SMNVEV (reference sequence). There are 16 residues in the CDR3. V was clipped by 2 bases and J by 1 base, with 14 bases between them. This CDR3 reads CASSLRGVGLNYGYTF. Here the CDR3 DNA reads TGTGCCAGCAGTTTAAGGGGTGTGGGACTTAACTATGGCTACACCTTC.

The chain employs TRBV21-1 and TRBJ2-1; TRBD1, the table's D call, lacks a check against the DNA. TRBV21-1 is noted as a pseudogene. CDR3 length: 15 amino acids. CDR3 sequence reads: CARRPGGPNYNEQFF. CDR3 coding DNA: TGTGCCAGACGGCCAGGGGGGCCAAACTACAATGAGCAGTTCTTC.

The rearrangement joins TRBV19 to TRBJ1-2; 9 nucleotides line up with TRBD1. The CDR3 is 12 residues long. V lost 5 bases, J lost 13 bases, and 8 bases stayed unmatched. Germline CDR1 and CDR2: LNHDA and SQIVND (reference sequence). CDR3 coding DNA: TGTGCCAGTAGTGTCGGCCGGGACAGGGTCACCTTC. Amino acids: CASSVGRDRVTF.

This clone has just one count. J is TRBJ1-1 and V is TRBV6-5; D is possibly TRBD1 (5 bases). Trimming pared 6 bases from V and 0 bases from J, leaving 11 bases between. Germline-derived CDR1 and CDR2 are MNHEY and SVGAGI. This CDR3 region has 14 residues. The CDR3 is CASSHRQLNTEAFF. The DNA of the CDR3 is TGTGCCAGCAGCCACAGACAGCTGAACACTGAAGCTTTCTTT.

This rearrangement joins TRBV20-1 to TRBJ1-1; unclear D gene. Germline V gene lookup returns CDR1 DFQATT and CDR2 SNEGSKA (reference sequence). The V gene lost 6 bases and the J gene lost 3 bases, with 8 bases spanning the gap. The CDR3 covers 11 residues. The DNA for the CDR3 is TGCAGTGCGTTCACCTACACTGAAGCTTTCTTT. It is translated as CSAFTYTEAFF.

As DNA, the CDR3 is TGTGCTAGTGGTCAGGGTTTAACTGAAGCTTTCTTT. It encodes CASGQGLTEAFF. V gene TRBV12-5 combines with J gene TRBJ1-1, with a tentative D call TRBD1 (5 bases). V was clipped by 5 bases and J by 5 bases, with 9 bases between them. The CDR3 sequence is 12 residues long. CDR1 is LGHNT, CDR2 FRNRAP, per germline.